This T cell receptor (beta chain) was identified in a study of T cell changes during pregnancy in multiple sclerosis (dated by TCRdb to the late 2010s). Background for the entire study: The study examined how the T cell repertoire changed over the course of pregnancy in women with multiple sclerosis.

V loses 4 bases, J loses 0 bases, and the germline ends lie 13 bases apart. From the cysteine through the phenylalanine, the CDR3 covers 16 amino acids. CDR3 DNA is the only sequence kept; it has 48 bases, read in frame from the first base. The germline V gene encodes CDR1 LNHDA and CDR2 SQIVND (reference sequence). Of note for this clone: Which antigen it targets is not known. Within one base of it there is no much larger clone, and no base qualities were kept.

The receptor library was made with the immunoSEQ multiplex PCR assay. In TCRdb, the immuneACCESS table is reduced to in-frame sequences with V and J assigned. These tables do not hold every clone; where another copy was compared, an unresolved V gene accounts for under half, and the others remain unexplained. This sample has around 65,000 clones in its table, and roughly nine tenths of those were observed once. Roughly 3.3% of the sample goes to the ten largest clones. The source of this sequence is a female donor in good health, enrolled as a control in a pregnancy study. Here the sequenced sample was peripheral blood, taken in the first trimester of pregnancy. The sequence is built from TRBV19 and TRBJ1-5; TRBD1 is a weak D gene call, 5 bases matching. The DNA is as follows: TGTGCCAGTAGTACAACGACAGCAAATAGCAATCAGCCCCAGCATTTT. This is translated as CASSTTTANSNQPQHF.